What follows is one TCR beta chain and its context. The antigen it recognizes is unknown. Qualities for individual bases were not recorded, and no much larger clone is one base off. Donors were a few dozen systemically healthy Caucasian individuals from Russia aged roughly 6 to 90 years. Each donor gave about 9.7 milliliters of peripheral blood, drawn into EDTA-treated Vacutainer tubes. Ficoll-Paque density-gradient centrifugation was used to isolate PBMCs, with at least 7 million per sample. Total RNA, at least 6 micrograms per sample, was extracted from PBMCs with Trizol reagent. For every donor, flow cytometry on a PBMC aliquot measured the percentage of naive CD45RAhigh/CD27high T cells. Germline trimming: 4 bases from V, 2 bases from J; junction bases outside gene matches: 5. Reading from cysteine to phenylalanine, the CDR3 counts 14 amino acids. Here the CDR3 DNA is all that survives: 42 bases in frame from base 1. Per the germline V gene, SNHLY is the CDR1 and FYNNEI is the CDR2.

These data come from a study of blood T cells in healthy people across ages (dated by TCRdb to the mid-2010s). Concerning the study at large: In model experiments, template switching captured roughly one uniquely barcoded TCR beta cDNA molecule for every two T cells. To track age-related changes in TCR beta repertoire diversity, the study relied on deep sequencing normalized with unique cDNA molecular identifiers. For two donors (one aged 18 to 30 and one aged 80 or older), the study analyzed two additional independent replicas of 1 million unique cDNA reads from the same blood draw. The donors were split into four age groups: young (average approximately 16 years), middle-aged (around 37), aged (approximately 60) and long-lived (approximately 80). To avoid experimental bias, donors of different ages were spread randomly across the sequencing lanes. Findings and caveats that apply to the study as a whole: Because profiling used bulk unsorted PBMCs, naive and antigen-experienced compartments could not be compared conclusively. As age increased, observed TCR beta diversity per million T cells dropped in a roughly linear way, and a significant reduction was already evident by age about 36. Estimates of total diversity from one million sequenced T cells were regarded as lower bounds and underestimates. Compared with the aged group, the long-lived group had more naive CD4+ T cells, fewer expanded clones and increased TCR diversity, a pattern suggesting age selection. Because donor CMV infection status was unknown, age-related changes in expanded clonotypes were potentially confounded. Observed TCR beta diversity correlated strongly with the percentage of naive T cells measured by flow cytometry.

Library method: 5' RACE. Sequencing instrument: Illumina HiSeq 2500. The second PCR ran for roughly 7 to 11 cycles and used a J-beta primer mix along with a sample-barcoded 5' primer. A template-switch 5' adaptor carrying 12 random nucleotides introduced a unique molecular identifier onto each TCR beta cDNA molecule. At least 3 million CDR3-containing paired-end reads were obtained from each sample. First-strand cDNA synthesis was performed from all RNA using the Mint cDNA synthesis kit, with priming by a TRBC-specific oligonucleotide. Following uracil-DNA glycosylase treatment, a first 18-cycle PCR with universal primers M1SS and BC2_uni_R was performed on all cDNA. In the source study's methods: Each sample was normalized by randomly selecting 1 million high-quality reads, each carrying a distinct molecular identifier. Reads with shared molecular identifiers were discarded instead of being binned into consensus sequences. MiTCR, run with a Q25 quality threshold and the strictest error-elimination algorithm, handled CDR3 identification, clonotype clustering and error correction. A nonparametric unseen species model with Euler transformation was used to estimate lower-bound total TCR beta diversity. TCRdb reprocessed the public reads (quality trimming at Q25 with fastp, clone calling with MiXCR) and kept in-frame beta chains. Each CDR3 protein appears once, grouped with its most common genes and DNA. TCRdb, not the authors, supplied the V and J calls. Counted in this sample were hundreds of thousands of distinct CDR3 sequences; roughly 64% of them appeared once. The ten largest make up roughly 22% of the sample.

The sequencing input was blood. The chain was built from TRBV2 and TRBJ2-7, with 7 bases in between that match TRBD1. The receptor was isolated from a man younger than 40 in good health. The CDR3 here reads CASSAGQNAYEQYF. In nucleotide form, the sequence is TGTGCCAGCAGTGCGGGACAGAATGCCTACGAGCAGTACTTC.